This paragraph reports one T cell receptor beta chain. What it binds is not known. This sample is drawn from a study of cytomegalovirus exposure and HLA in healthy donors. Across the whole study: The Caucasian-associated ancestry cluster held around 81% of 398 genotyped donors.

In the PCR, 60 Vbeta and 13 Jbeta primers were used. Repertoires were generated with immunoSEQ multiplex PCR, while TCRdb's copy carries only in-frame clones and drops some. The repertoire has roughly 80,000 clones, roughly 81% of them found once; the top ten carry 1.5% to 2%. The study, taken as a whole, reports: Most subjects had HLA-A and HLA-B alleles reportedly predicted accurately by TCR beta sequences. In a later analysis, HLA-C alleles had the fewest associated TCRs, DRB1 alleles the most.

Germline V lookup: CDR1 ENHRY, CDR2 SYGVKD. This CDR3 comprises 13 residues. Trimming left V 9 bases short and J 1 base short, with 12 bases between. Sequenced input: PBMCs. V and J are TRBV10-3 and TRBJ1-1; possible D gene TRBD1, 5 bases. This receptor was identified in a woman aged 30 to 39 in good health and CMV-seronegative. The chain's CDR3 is CAITDNANTEAFF. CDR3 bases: TGTGCCATTACGGACAATGCGAACACTGAAGCTTTCTTT.